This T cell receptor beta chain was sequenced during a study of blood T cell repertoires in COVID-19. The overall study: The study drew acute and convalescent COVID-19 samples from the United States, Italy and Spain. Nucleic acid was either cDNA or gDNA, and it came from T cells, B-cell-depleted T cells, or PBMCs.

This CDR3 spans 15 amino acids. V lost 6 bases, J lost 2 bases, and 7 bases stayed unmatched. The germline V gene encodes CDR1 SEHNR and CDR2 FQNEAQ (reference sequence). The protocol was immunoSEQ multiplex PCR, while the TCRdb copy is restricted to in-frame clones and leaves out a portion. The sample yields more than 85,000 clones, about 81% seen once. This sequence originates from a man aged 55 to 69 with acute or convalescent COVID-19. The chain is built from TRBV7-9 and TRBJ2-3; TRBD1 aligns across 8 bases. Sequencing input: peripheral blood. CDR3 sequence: CASRKGQGHTDTQYF. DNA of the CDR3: TGTGCCAGCAGGAAAGGACAGGGCCACACAGATACGCAGTATTTT.